This T cell receptor beta chain was recovered during a study of blood T cell repertoires in COVID-19. Background on the study: Some COVID-19 samples were acute and others convalescent; all came from the United States, Italy and Spain.

Original handling: Amplification with reference gene primers provided the estimates of nucleated cell counts. The protocol was immunoSEQ multiplex PCR, while the TCRdb copy is restricted to in-frame clones and leaves out a portion. V, J and clone size are those of that table, while D and trimming were read from the DNA. The sample shows 300,000 or so clones, under 95% of them seen only once. V was cut by 3 bases and J by 7 bases, with 11 bases left in between. CDR1 and CDR2 from the germline V gene are SGHTS and YDEGEE. The CDR3 runs 14 residues. The V and J genes are TRBV5-8 and TRBJ1-6; D gene uncertain. This TCR derives from a man between 60 and 75 years old who had recovered from COVID-19. What was sequenced was PBMCs or T cells enriched from blood (not recorded which). In DNA, the CDR3 is TGTGCCAGCAGCTCGGAGGGATGGAATTCACCCCTCCACTTT. Translating gives CASSSEGWNSPLHF.